This is a list of T cell receptor beta chains from one sample in a study of CD8 T cells in ankylosing spondylitis. TCRdb called the 5' RACE reads again in MiXCR, with one record for every CDR3 protein. The sample includes about 240,000 distinct CDR3 sequences, approximately 12% of them seen just once. What was sequenced was blood, either unsorted or a sorted T cell fraction (not recorded which). These receptors all come from a male donor with ankylosing spondylitis or in good health (not recorded which). Both conserved end residues are part of each CDR3. The D gene is left open where the match is weak. Only some rows state a clone size, as once, few, many or a class for expanded clones.

clone size: many; V gene: TRBV20-1; J gene: TRBJ2-7; D gene: TRBD1; CDR3 protein: CSAEPPTGGNEQYF; CDR3 DNA: TGCAGTGCCGAACCTCCCACAGGGGGCAACGAGCAGTACTTC
clone size: once; V gene: TRBV2; J gene: TRBJ2-6; D gene: -; CDR3 protein: CASKRYFSGANVLTF; CDR3 DNA: TGTGCCAGCAAGAGGTATTTCTCTGGGGCCAACGTCCTGACTTTC
clone size: many; V gene: TRBV5-1; J gene: TRBJ2-1; D gene: TRBD2; CDR3 protein: CASTRAGGQYNEQFF; CDR3 DNA: TGCGCCAGCACCCGAGCGGGGGGACAATACAATGAGCAGTTCTTC
clone size: many; V gene: TRBV12-3/TRBV12-4; J gene: TRBJ2-6; D gene: -; CDR3 protein: CASSFGQLSSGANVLTF; CDR3 DNA: TGTGCCAGCAGTTTTGGGCAACTTAGCTCTGGGGCCAACGTCCTGACTTTC
clone size: few; V gene: TRBV10-3; J gene: TRBJ2-3; D gene: -; CDR3 protein: CAISSDKATDTQYF; CDR3 DNA: TGTGCCATCAGTAGTGACAAGGCAACCGATACGCAGTATTTT
clone size: many; V gene: TRBV12-3/TRBV12-4; J gene: TRBJ2-5; D gene: TRBD2; CDR3 protein: CASSLYRSGGETQYF; CDR3 DNA: TGTGCCAGCAGTTTATATCGCAGCGGGGGGGAGACCCAGTACTTC
clone size: many; V gene: TRBV7-2; J gene: TRBJ2-7; D gene: -; CDR3 protein: CASSKSPYEQYF; CDR3 DNA: TGTGCCAGCAGCAAATCCCCCTACGAGCAGTACTTC
clone size: -; V gene: TRBV10-3; J gene: TRBJ2-5; D gene: -; CDR3 protein: CAISDGGGQETQYF; CDR3 DNA: TGTGCCATCAGTGATGGAGGGGGTCAAGAGACCCAGTACTTC
clone size: many; V gene: TRBV20-1; J gene: TRBJ2-5; D gene: -; CDR3 protein: CSAQDQETQYF; CDR3 DNA: TGCAGTGCTCAGGACCAAGAGACCCAGTACTTC
clone size: many; V gene: TRBV5-1; J gene: TRBJ1-2; D gene: TRBD1; CDR3 protein: CASSLEPGGFYGYTF; CDR3 DNA: TGCGCCAGCAGCTTGGAGCCAGGGGGTTTTTATGGCTACACCTTC
clone size: many; V gene: TRBV4-1; J gene: TRBJ1-5; D gene: -; CDR3 protein: CASSQDPGDQPQHF; CDR3 DNA: TGCGCCAGCAGCCAAGATCCAGGGGATCAGCCCCAGCATTTT
clone size: few; V gene: TRBV10-2; J gene: TRBJ2-5; D gene: -; CDR3 protein: CASSEVGAVETQYF; CDR3 DNA: TGCGCCAGCAGTGAAGTGGGGGCTGTGGAGACCCAGTACTTC
clone size: -; V gene: TRBV6-5; J gene: TRBJ2-2; D gene: -; CDR3 protein: CASSYSGKIGLGELFF; CDR3 DNA: TGTGCCAGCAGTTACTCGGGGAAGATAGGGCTCGGGGAGCTGTTTTTT
clone size: many; V gene: TRBV27; J gene: TRBJ1-1; D gene: -; CDR3 protein: CASSLNRAWAEAFF; CDR3 DNA: TGTGCCAGCAGTTTAAACAGGGCCTGGGCTGAAGCTTTCTTT
clone size: -; V gene: TRBV15; J gene: TRBJ2-4; D gene: -; CDR3 protein: CATSTDRFAKNIQYF; CDR3 DNA: TGTGCCACCAGCACCGACCGCTTTGCCAAAAACATTCAGTACTTC
clone size: -; V gene: TRBV5-1; J gene: TRBJ1-1; D gene: TRBD1; CDR3 protein: CASSLRGGQGAQAFF; CDR3 DNA: TGCGCCAGCAGCCTCAGGGGGGGACAGGGGGCCCAAGCTTTCTTT
clone size: -; V gene: TRBV20-1; J gene: TRBJ2-2; D gene: TRBD1; CDR3 protein: CSALDREVHTGELFF; CDR3 DNA: TGCAGTGCACTGGACAGGGAGGTTCACACCGGGGAGCTGTTTTTT